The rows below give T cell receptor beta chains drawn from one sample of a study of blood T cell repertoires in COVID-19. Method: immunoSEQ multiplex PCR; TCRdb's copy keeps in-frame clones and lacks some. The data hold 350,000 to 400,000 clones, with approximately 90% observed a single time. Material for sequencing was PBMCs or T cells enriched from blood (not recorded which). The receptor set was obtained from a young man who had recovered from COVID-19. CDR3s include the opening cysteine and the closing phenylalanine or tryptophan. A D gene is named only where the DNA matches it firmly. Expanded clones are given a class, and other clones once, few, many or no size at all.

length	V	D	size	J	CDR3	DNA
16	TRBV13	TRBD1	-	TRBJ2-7	CASSYLAGQGRYEQYF	TGTGCCAGCAGCTACTTAGCTGGACAGGGGCGCTACGAGCAGTACTTC
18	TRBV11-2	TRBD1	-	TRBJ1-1	CASSFLRDRVPGEAEAFF	TGTGCCAGCAGCTTCCTCCGGGACAGGGTGCCCGGAGAGGCTGAAGCTTTCTTT
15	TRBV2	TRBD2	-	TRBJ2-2	CASSDRLAVTGELFF	TGTGCCAGCAGTGATCGGCTAGCGGTCACCGGGGAGCTGTTTTTT
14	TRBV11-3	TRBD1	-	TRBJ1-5	CASSLGQGGQPQHF	TGTGCCAGCAGCTTGGGACAGGGAGGACAGCCCCAGCATTTT
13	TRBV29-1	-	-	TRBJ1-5	CSVGGADGQPQHF	TGCAGTGTCGGGGGGGCTGACGGACAGCCCCAGCATTTT
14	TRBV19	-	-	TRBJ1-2	CASLRPGRPYGYTF	TGTGCCAGTCTTCGTCCCGGGAGACCCTATGGCTACACCTTC
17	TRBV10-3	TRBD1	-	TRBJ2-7	CAISDSRQGVRVEEQYF	TGTGCCATCAGTGACTCGAGACAGGGGGTTCGAGTGGAGGAGCAGTACTTC
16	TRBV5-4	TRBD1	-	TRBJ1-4	CATGTGGGATNEKLFF	TGTGCCACCGGGACAGGGGGAGGCGCAACTAATGAAAAACTGTTTTTT
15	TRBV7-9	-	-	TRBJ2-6	CASTGGRSGANVLTF	TGTGCCAGCACTGGGGGGAGGTCTGGGGCCAACGTCCTGACTTTC
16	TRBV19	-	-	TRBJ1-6	CASEDAGGSYNSPLHF	TGTGCCAGTGAGGATGCGGGTGGCTCCTATAATTCACCCCTCCACTTT
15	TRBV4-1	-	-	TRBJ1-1	CASSHSGRGDTEAFF	TGCGCCAGCAGCCATAGTGGCAGGGGCGATACTGAAGCTTTCTTT
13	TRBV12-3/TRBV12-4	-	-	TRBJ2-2	CASSLAGVGELFF	TGTGCCAGCAGTTTAGCCGGGGTCGGGGAGCTGTTTTTT
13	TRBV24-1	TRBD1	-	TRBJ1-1	CATIPGTGFGAFF	TGTGCCACCATTCCCGGGACAGGGTTTGGGGCTTTCTTT
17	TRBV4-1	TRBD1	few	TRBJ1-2	CASSPHLGRGTNYGYTF	TGCGCCAGCAGCCCCCATCTGGGCAGGGGGACCAACTATGGCTACACCTTC
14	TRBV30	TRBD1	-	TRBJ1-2	CAWDDRGLGYGYTF	TGTGCCTGGGACGACAGGGGGCTCGGCTATGGCTACACCTTC
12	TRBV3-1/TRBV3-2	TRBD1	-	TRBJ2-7	CASSQETRGQSF	TGTGCCAGCAGCCAAGAAACCCGGGGACAGAGTTTC
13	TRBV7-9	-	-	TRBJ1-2	CASSSRSSYGYTF	TGTGCCAGCAGCTCGAGAAGTAGCTATGGCTACACCTTC
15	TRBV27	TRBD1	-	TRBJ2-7	CASSLLGQGSYEQYF	TGTGCCAGCAGTTTATTGGGACAGGGTTCTTACGAGCAGTACTTC
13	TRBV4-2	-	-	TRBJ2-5	CASSQGTVETQYF	TGTGCCAGCAGTCAAGGGACTGTAGAGACCCAGTACTTC
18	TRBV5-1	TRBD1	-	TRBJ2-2	CASSSAITDRGRIGELFF	TGCGCCAGCAGCTCAGCCATCACGGACAGGGGAAGAATCGGGGAGCTGTTTTTT
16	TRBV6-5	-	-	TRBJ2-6	CASSYRGISGANVLTF	TGTGCCAGCAGTTACCGGGGTATTTCTGGGGCCAACGTCCTGACTTTC
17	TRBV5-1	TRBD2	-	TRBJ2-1	CASSFRLAAAAGNEQFF	TGCGCCAGCAGCTTTCGGCTAGCGGCAGCAGCGGGCAATGAGCAGTTCTTC
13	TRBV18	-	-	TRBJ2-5	CASSPRPEETQYF	TGTGCCAGCTCACCACGGCCAGAAGAGACCCAGTACTTC
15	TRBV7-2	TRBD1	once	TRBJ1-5	CASSSRDRGNQPQHF	TGTGCCAGCAGCTCCCGGGACAGGGGGAATCAGCCCCAGCATTTT
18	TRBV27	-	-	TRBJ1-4	CASSSLWGGGKDQEKLFF	TGTGCCAGCAGCAGTTTGTGGGGAGGGGGGAAAGATCAGGAAAAACTGTTTTTT
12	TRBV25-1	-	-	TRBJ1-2	CASSEQIGGYTF	TGTGCCAGCAGTGAACAGATTGGCGGCTACACCTTC
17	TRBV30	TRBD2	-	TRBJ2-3	CAWRGAGGLVSTDTQYF	TGTGCCTGGCGAGGAGCGGGAGGCCTAGTTAGCACAGATACGCAGTATTTT
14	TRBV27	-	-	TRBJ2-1	CASSSRSPYNEQFF	TGTGCCAGCAGTTCCCGGTCTCCTTACAATGAGCAGTTCTTC
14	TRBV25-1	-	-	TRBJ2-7	CASSELADSYEQYF	TGTGCCAGCAGTGAATTGGCAGATTCCTACGAGCAGTACTTC
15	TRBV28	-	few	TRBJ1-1	CASTFQSRKNTEAFF	TGTGCCAGCACCTTCCAGTCCAGGAAGAACACTGAAGCTTTCTTT
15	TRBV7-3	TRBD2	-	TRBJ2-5	CASSFRTSGQETQYF	TGTGCCAGCAGCTTCCGGACTAGCGGGCAAGAGACCCAGTACTTC
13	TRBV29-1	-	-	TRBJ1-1	CSVGEGGIPEAFF	TGCAGCGTTGGGGAAGGGGGAATCCCTGAAGCTTTCTTT
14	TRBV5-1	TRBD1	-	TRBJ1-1	CASSSDRRGTEAFF	TGCGCCAGCAGCTCGGACAGGCGGGGCACTGAAGCTTTCTTT
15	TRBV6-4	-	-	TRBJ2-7	CASSQAGSGSYEQYF	TGTGCCAGCAGCCAAGCCGGTTCGGGCTCCTACGAGCAGTACTTC
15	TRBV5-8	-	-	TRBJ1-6	CASSWAPRTNSPLHF	TGTGCCAGCAGCTGGGCCCCAAGGACAAATTCACCCCTCCACTTT
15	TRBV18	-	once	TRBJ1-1	CASYHREPARTEAFF	TGTGCCAGCTACCACAGGGAGCCTGCGAGGACTGAAGCTTTCTTT
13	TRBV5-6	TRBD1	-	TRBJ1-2	CASSSTGSYGYTF	TGTGCCAGCAGCTCGACAGGGAGCTATGGCTACACCTTC
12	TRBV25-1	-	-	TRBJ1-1	CASSLLGDKAFF	TGTGCCAGCAGCCTCCTGGGGGACAAAGCTTTCTTT
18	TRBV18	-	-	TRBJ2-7	CASSPTTAGGTGFYEQYF	TGTGCCAGCTCACCAACAACGGCGGGGGGGACAGGATTCTACGAGCAGTACTTC
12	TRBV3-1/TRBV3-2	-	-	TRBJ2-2	CASSPFTGELFF	TGTGCCAGCAGCCCTTTTACCGGGGAGCTGTTTTTT
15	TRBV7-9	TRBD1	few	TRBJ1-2	CASTFALTGGYGYTF	TGTGCCAGCACCTTTGCCCTCACAGGGGGCTATGGCTACACCTTC
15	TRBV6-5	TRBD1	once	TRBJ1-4	CASSYSGTGVEKLFF	TGTGCCAGCAGTTACTCGGGGACAGGGGTGGAAAAACTGTTTTTT
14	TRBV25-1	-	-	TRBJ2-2	CATTATANTGELFF	TGTGCCACTACCGCAACAGCGAACACCGGGGAGCTGTTTTTT
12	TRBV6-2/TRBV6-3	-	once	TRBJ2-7	CASSKDSFEQYF	TGTGCCAGCAGTAAGGACTCTTTTGAGCAGTACTTC
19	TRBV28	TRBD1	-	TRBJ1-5	CASSLFLRQGASSNQPQHF	TGTGCCAGCAGTTTATTCCTGCGACAGGGGGCAAGTAGCAATCAGCCCCAGCATTTT
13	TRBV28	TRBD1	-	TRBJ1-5	CASQDRGFQPQHF	TGTGCCAGCCAGGACAGGGGGTTTCAGCCCCAGCATTTT
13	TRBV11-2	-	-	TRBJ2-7	CASSPSLTYEQYF	TGTGCCAGCAGCCCGTCCTTAACCTACGAGCAGTACTTC
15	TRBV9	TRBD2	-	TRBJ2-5	CASSRTSGEQETQYF	TGTGCCAGCAGTAGGACTAGCGGGGAACAAGAGACCCAGTACTTC
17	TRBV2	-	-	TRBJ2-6	CASSEAGSLSGANVLTF	TGTGCCAGCAGTGAAGCGGGCAGCCTCTCTGGGGCCAACGTCCTGACTTTC
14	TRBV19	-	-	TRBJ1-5	CASSSRDTNQPQHF	TGTGCCAGTAGTAGCCGGGACACCAATCAGCCCCAGCATTTT
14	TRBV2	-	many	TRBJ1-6	CASSEVSRAPPLHF	TGTGCCAGCAGTGAAGTGAGCAGGGCCCCACCCCTCCACTTT
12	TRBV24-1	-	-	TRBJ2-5	CATSQGQETQYF	TGTGCCACAAGCCAGGGGCAAGAGACCCAGTACTTC
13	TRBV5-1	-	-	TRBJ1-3	CASSSKIGNTIYF	TGCGCCAGCAGCTCAAAAATCGGAAACACCATATATTTT
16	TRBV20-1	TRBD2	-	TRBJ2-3	CSASLLAGEVPDTQYF	TGCAGTGCTAGTCTGCTAGCGGGGGAAGTTCCAGATACGCAGTATTTT
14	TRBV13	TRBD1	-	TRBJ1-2	CASSWDRGLGGYTF	TGTGCCAGCAGCTGGGACAGGGGGCTGGGAGGCTACACCTTC